A selection of T cell receptor beta chains follows, all from one sample in a study of shared clonotypes between healthy human individuals. The assay was immunoSEQ multiplex PCR, and TCRdb's table has in-frame clones only and misses some. The data hold over a million clones, with 65% to 75% observed a single time. The specimen was memory CD4+ T cells sorted from blood. All receptors come from a man between 18 and 35 years old in good health. CDR3s include the opening cysteine and the closing phenylalanine or tryptophan. D genes are given only for firm matches. Some rows have no size entry. The others give once, few or many, or a class for an expanded clone.

V gene: TRBV4-1; J gene: TRBJ2-3; clone size: NA; D gene: TRBD2; CDR3 protein: CASSRLLAPAGDTQYF; CDR3 DNA: TGCGCCAGCAGCCGCCTACTAGCGCCTGCGGGAGATACGCAGTATTTT
V gene: TRBV5-4; J gene: TRBJ2-7; clone size: NA; D gene: NA; CDR3 protein: CASSLDRYSYEQYF; CDR3 DNA: TGTGCCAGCAGCTTAGACAGGTACTCCTACGAGCAGTACTTC
V gene: TRBV6-1; J gene: TRBJ2-7; clone size: many; D gene: NA; CDR3 protein: CASSEQGGIPTRRQYEQYF; CDR3 DNA: TGTGCCAGCAGTGAACAGGGGGGGATTCCTACGAGGAGGCAATACGAGCAGTACTTC
V gene: TRBV7-2; J gene: TRBJ1-6; clone size: few; D gene: NA; CDR3 protein: CASSLVEGSPLHF; CDR3 DNA: TGTGCCAGCAGCTTAGTTGAGGGTTCACCCCTCCACTTT
V gene: TRBV30; J gene: TRBJ2-2; clone size: few; D gene: TRBD1; CDR3 protein: CARDRRGTGELFF; CDR3 DNA: TGTGCCCGGGACAGGCGAGGGACCGGGGAGCTGTTTTTT
V gene: TRBV18; J gene: TRBJ1-2; clone size: NA; D gene: TRBD1; CDR3 protein: CASSLGPTGAGNYGYTF; CDR3 DNA: TGTGCCAGCTCATTGGGCCCTACAGGGGCCGGTAACTATGGCTACACCTTC
V gene: TRBV5-6; J gene: TRBJ2-5; clone size: NA; D gene: TRBD2; CDR3 protein: CASSLFRGGTETQYF; CDR3 DNA: TGTGCCAGCAGCTTGTTTCGGGGGGGAACCGAGACCCAGTACTTC
V gene: TRBV19; J gene: TRBJ1-2; clone size: NA; D gene: NA; CDR3 protein: CASRTGNYGYTF; CDR3 DNA: TGTGCCAGCCGTACAGGGAACTATGGCTACACCTTC
V gene: TRBV19; J gene: TRBJ2-5; clone size: NA; D gene: TRBD1; CDR3 protein: CASSIGQGVETQYF; CDR3 DNA: TGTGCCAGTAGTATAGGGCAGGGGGTAGAGACCCAGTACTTC
V gene: TRBV30; J gene: TRBJ2-3; clone size: NA; D gene: TRBD2; CDR3 protein: CAWSAGLGADTQYF; CDR3 DNA: TGTGCCTGGAGTGCAGGACTAGGAGCAGATACGCAGTATTTT
V gene: TRBV7-9; J gene: TRBJ1-1; clone size: NA; D gene: NA; CDR3 protein: CASSSQPNTEAFF; CDR3 DNA: TGTGCCAGCAGCTCTCAACCCAACACTGAAGCTTTCTTT
V gene: TRBV11-2; J gene: TRBJ2-1; clone size: few; D gene: TRBD2; CDR3 protein: CASSHSGSSYNEQFF; CDR3 DNA: TGTGCCAGCAGCCATAGCGGGAGCTCCTACAATGAGCAGTTCTTC
V gene: TRBV5-5; J gene: TRBJ2-3; clone size: NA; D gene: NA; CDR3 protein: CASSRAGPPEDTQYF; CDR3 DNA: TGTGCCAGCAGCCGGGCCGGACCCCCGGAAGATACGCAGTATTTT
V gene: TRBV28; J gene: TRBJ2-7; clone size: NA; D gene: TRBD2; CDR3 protein: CASRGSGLADRSYEQYF; CDR3 DNA: TGTGCCAGCAGGGGATCGGGACTAGCGGACCGCTCCTACGAGCAGTACTTC
V gene: TRBV5-6; J gene: TRBJ1-1; clone size: NA; D gene: TRBD1; CDR3 protein: CASSFDWTGENTEAFF; CDR3 DNA: TGTGCCAGCAGCTTCGACTGGACAGGGGAGAACACTGAAGCTTTCTTT
V gene: TRBV11-2; J gene: TRBJ2-2; clone size: NA; D gene: TRBD2; CDR3 protein: CASSLVGLAGKNTGELFF; CDR3 DNA: TGTGCCAGCAGCTTAGTGGGACTAGCGGGAAAAAACACCGGGGAGCTGTTTTTT
V gene: TRBV7-2; J gene: TRBJ2-7; clone size: NA; D gene: NA; CDR3 protein: CASSLSGNTYEQYF; CDR3 DNA: TGTGCCAGCAGCTTATCGGGTAATACCTACGAGCAGTACTTC
V gene: TRBV29-1; J gene: TRBJ2-1; clone size: NA; D gene: TRBD2; CDR3 protein: CSVGLAVVSNEQFF; CDR3 DNA: TGCAGCGTGGGACTAGCGGTCGTAAGCAATGAGCAGTTCTTC
V gene: TRBV18; J gene: TRBJ2-4; clone size: NA; D gene: NA; CDR3 protein: CASSPGGTAQNIQYF; CDR3 DNA: TGTGCCAGCTCACCTGGGGGGACCGCTCAAAACATTCAGTACTTC
V gene: TRBV11-3; J gene: TRBJ2-1; clone size: NA; D gene: TRBD1; CDR3 protein: CASSLGPGTGDREQFF; CDR3 DNA: TGTGCCAGCAGCTTAGGTCCCGGGACAGGGGACCGGGAGCAGTTCTTC
V gene: TRBV15; J gene: TRBJ2-4; clone size: NA; D gene: NA; CDR3 protein: CATSRVFSSGSQNIQYF; CDR3 DNA: TGTGCCACCAGCAGAGTATTCTCATCCGGGAGCCAAAACATTCAGTACTTC
V gene: TRBV6-1; J gene: TRBJ2-3; clone size: once; D gene: TRBD1; CDR3 protein: CASSPGTGGTDTQYF; CDR3 DNA: TGTGCCAGCAGTCCCGGGACAGGGGGAACAGATACGCAGTATTTT